Below, 20 T cell receptor beta chains from the same sample are listed, as sequenced in a study of T cell responses to AZD1222 COVID-19 vaccine. The table came from immunoSEQ multiplex PCR; TCRdb's copy has only in-frame clones and leaves some out. The profile shows around 140,000 clones, 93% of them singletons. This specimen was peripheral blood, taken after recovery from COVID-19. The receptors stem from an adult who had recovered from COVID-19.

The chain combines TRBV7-6 with TRBJ2-7; 7 bases fit TRBD1. The trim removed 2 bases at V and 7 bases at J, leaving 11 bases unmatched. The CDR3 has 15 residues. Germline V CDR1 and CDR2: SGHVS, FNYEAQ. The CDR3 coding sequence is TGTGCCAGCAGCTTACGGCAGGGGGTCGACAGGGAGCAGTACTTC. It codes for CASSLRQGVDREQYF.

This chain uses TRBV24-1 with TRBJ2-2, with a possible D match to TRBD2 (5 bases). Trimming removed 1 base at V and 1 base at J, with 6 bases between. The CDR3 has 15 amino acids. Germline V gene data show CDR1 as KGHDR and CDR2 as SFDVKD. CDR3 loop: CATSDFRENTGELFF. The CDR3 region has the DNA TGTGCCACCAGTGATTTTCGGGAGAACACCGGGGAGCTGTTTTTT.

This clone has a single count. The chain has TRBV28 and TRBJ2-7; a possible D gene is TRBD1 (5 bases). With 5 bases removed from V and 6 bases from J, the gap between germline ends came to 11 bases. Germline CDR1 MDHEN, CDR2 SYDVKM. The CDR3 contains 12 residues. CDR3 residues: CASSTGWGEQYF. DNA for the CDR3: TGTGCCAGCAGTACAGGATGGGGCGAGCAGTACTTC. Based on the CDR3 plus reference TRBV28 and TRBJ2-7, the full variable domain is DVKVTQSSRYLVKRTGEKVFLECVQDMDHENMFWYRQDPGLGLRLIYFSYDVKMKEKGDIPEGYSVSREKKERFSLILESASTNQTSMYLCASSTGWGEQYFGPGTRLTVT.

This clone was detected only a few times. The V call is TRBV28, the J call TRBJ1-6; a possible D gene is TRBD1 (6 bases). This CDR3 has 16 residues. The germline CDR1 and CDR2 sequences are MDHEN and SYDVKM. V was pared by 2 bases and J by 7 bases, with 15 bases between. The CDR3 region is CASSLPPLQGNSPLHF. CDR3 sequence (DNA): TGTGCCAGCAGTTTACCCCCTCTACAGGGAAATTCACCCCTCCACTTT.

The V and J genes are TRBV28 and TRBJ1-2; TRBD1 is a possible D gene (6 bases). The germline V gene has CDR1 MDHEN and CDR2 SYDVKM. Trimming took off 7 bases at V and 4 bases at J, with 13 bases between the two ends. The CDR3 contains 13 residues. CDR3: CASTLGQIYGYTF. For the CDR3, the DNA is TGTGCCAGCACCCTCGGACAGATCTATGGCTACACCTTC.

The chain employs TRBV7-8 and TRBJ2-3; 7 positions agree with TRBD1. The germline gives CDR1 SGHVS, CDR2 FQNEAQ. The J segment lost 6 bases and the V segment lost 3 bases, leaving 6 bases of the junction unmatched. The CDR3 consists of 14 residues. CDR3 bases: TGTGCCAGCAGCTTGAGAGACAGGGCGGATACGCAGTATTTT. This encodes CASSLRDRADTQYF.

This clone was found once. The V and J genes are TRBV7-6 and TRBJ1-3; weak D call: TRBD1 (5 bases). The germline gives CDR1 SGHVS, CDR2 FNYEAQ. Trimming stripped 5 bases from V and 0 bases from J, with 11 bases between. This CDR3 has 15 amino acids. CDR3 region: CASSPGRDSGNTIYF. CDR3 bases: TGTGCCAGCAGCCCAGGCAGGGACTCTGGAAACACCATATATTTT.

V gene TRBV6-1 combines with J gene TRBJ1-1, with 7 nucleotides matching TRBD1. Germline V gene sequence: CDR1 MNHNS, CDR2 SASEGT. Unmatched junction bases numbered 6, after V lost 2 bases and J lost 3 bases. The CDR3 has 15 residues. The CDR3 DNA reads as TGTGCCAGCAGTGAAAGTAGAGGGGGCTACACTGAAGCTTTCTTT. This codes for CASSESRGGYTEAFF.

J is TRBJ1-3 and V is TRBV18; TRBD1 is a possible D gene (6 bases). The V gene lost 3 bases and the J gene lost 0 bases, with 15 bases spanning the gap. The CDR3 is 17 amino acids. Germline V gene sequence: CDR1 KGHSH, CDR2 LQKENI. CDR3 in amino acids: CASSPPVGGPSGNTIYF. The CDR3 DNA sequence: TGTGCCAGCTCACCTCCCGTAGGGGGGCCCTCTGGAAACACCATATATTTT.

This clone was recorded once. The V and J genes are TRBV5-1 and TRBJ2-7; 8 bases are a match to TRBD2. Germline-derived CDR1 and CDR2 are SGHRS and YFSETQ. V gave up 0 bases and J gave up 5 bases; unmatched junction bases: 7. CDR3 length: 15 residues. In nucleotides, the CDR3 is TGCGCCAGCAGCTTGGATGGCGGGAGGACCGACGAGCAGTACTTC. Its translation: CASSLDGGRTDEQYF.

The chain is built from TRBV6-1 and TRBJ1-2; D not certain. Germline-derived CDR1 and CDR2 are MNHNS and SASEGT. V was shortened by 2 bases and J by 3 bases, with 13 bases between the two germline ends. The CDR3 extends over 15 amino acids. The chain's CDR3 is CASSEMGGSDYGYTF. The DNA for the CDR3 is TGTGCCAGCAGTGAAATGGGAGGATCGGACTATGGCTACACCTTC.

CDR3 residues: CASSLGVGWTEAFF. The DNA of the CDR3 is TGTGCCAGCAGCTTGGGCGTTGGGTGGACTGAAGCTTTCTTT. The rearrangement joins TRBV5-4 to TRBJ1-1; D is undetermined. Germline V gene data show CDR1 as SGHNT and CDR2 as YYREEE (reference sequence). V was pared by 0 bases and J by 5 bases, with 11 bases between. The CDR3 is 14 amino acids. Combining the CDR3 with reference TRBV5-4 and TRBJ1-1 gives the whole variable domain ETGVTQSPTHLIKTRGQQVTLRCSSQSGHNTVSWYQQALGQGPQFIFQYYREEENGRGNFPPRFSGLQFPNYSSELNVNALELDDSALYLCASSLGVGWTEAFFGQGTRLTVV.

The J gene is TRBJ1-6, the V gene TRBV6-5; D gene ambiguous. The CDR3 length is 14 residues. The germline CDR1 and CDR2 sequences are MNHEY and SVGAGI. Trimming took 6 bases from V and 0 from J, leaving 6 bases between them. CDR3 region: CASRRSSYNSPLHF. The CDR3 DNA reads TGTGCCAGCAGGAGGAGCTCCTATAATTCACCCCTCCACTTT.

The chain has TRBV5-1 and TRBJ1-6; D ambiguous. Germline V CDR1 and CDR2: SGHRS, YFSETQ. This CDR3 spans 15 amino acids. V lost 2 bases and J 8 bases, leaving 14 bases between the germline ends. CDR3 protein: CASSLSGVVDSPLHF. CDR3 DNA: TGCGCCAGCAGCTTATCGGGCGTAGTGGATTCACCCCTCCACTTT.

The chain employs TRBV27 and TRBJ2-7; 9 positions match TRBD2. CDR3 length equals 15 residues. CDR1 and CDR2 (germline): MNHEY, SMNVEV (reference sequence). The ends lost 5 bases at V and 0 bases at J; junction bases unmatched: 5. The chain's CDR3 is CASSLYSGGSYEQYF. CDR3 nucleotides: TGTGCCAGCAGTCTTTATAGCGGGGGCTCCTACGAGCAGTACTTC.

V is TRBV4-1 and J is TRBJ2-3; D remains ambiguous. Trimming removed 4 bases from V and 6 bases from J, with 8 bases in between. The CDR3 spans 12 residues. The germline V gene has CDR1 MGHRA and CDR2 YSYEKL. The CDR3 reads CASSPLGDTQYF. Here the CDR3 DNA reads TGCGCCAGCAGCCCCCTGGGGGATACGCAGTATTTT.

The J gene is TRBJ1-4, the V gene TRBV3-1 (or the pseudogene TRBV3-2); 9 bases agree with TRBD1. CDR1 and CDR2 from the germline V gene are LGHDT and YNNKEL (reference sequence). This CDR3 has 15 amino acids. The trim removed 4 bases at V and 7 bases at J, leaving 7 bases unmatched. The CDR3 DNA reads TGTGCCAGCAGCCTGATGGGACAGGGAATTGAAAAACTGTTTTTT. Translating it yields CASSLMGQGIEKLFF.

V and J are TRBV4-1 and TRBJ2-7; D is possibly TRBD1 or TRBD2 (6 bases each). Trimming left V 5 bases short and J 3 bases short, with 14 bases between. The germline gives CDR1 MGHRA, CDR2 YSYEKL. This CDR3 has 14 residues. The CDR3 spells CASSSIGGSYEQYF. As DNA, the CDR3 is TGCGCCAGCAGCTCCATAGGGGGGAGCTACGAGCAGTACTTC.

The chain links TRBV5-4 to TRBJ2-1, with 11 bases aligning to TRBD2. Germline V CDR1 and CDR2: SGHNT, YYREEE (reference sequence). V dropped 0 bases and J dropped 4; count of bases not matched to a gene: 9. CDR3 size: 18 residues. In nucleotides, the CDR3 is TGTGCCAGCAGCTTGGCGGTGGGACTAGCGGATATTTACAATGAGCAGTTCTTC. This codes for CASSLAVGLADIYNEQFF.

The chain recombines TRBV15 with TRBJ1-6, with 9 bases fitting TRBD1. V was clipped by 6 bases and J by 7 bases; unmatched bases: 4. Germline V gene sequence: CDR1 LNHNV, CDR2 YYDKDF (reference sequence). The CDR3 is 14 residues long. DNA of the CDR3: TGTGCCACCAGTCGCGGACAGGGGAATTCACCCCTCCACTTT. It yields the protein CATSRGQGNSPLHF.